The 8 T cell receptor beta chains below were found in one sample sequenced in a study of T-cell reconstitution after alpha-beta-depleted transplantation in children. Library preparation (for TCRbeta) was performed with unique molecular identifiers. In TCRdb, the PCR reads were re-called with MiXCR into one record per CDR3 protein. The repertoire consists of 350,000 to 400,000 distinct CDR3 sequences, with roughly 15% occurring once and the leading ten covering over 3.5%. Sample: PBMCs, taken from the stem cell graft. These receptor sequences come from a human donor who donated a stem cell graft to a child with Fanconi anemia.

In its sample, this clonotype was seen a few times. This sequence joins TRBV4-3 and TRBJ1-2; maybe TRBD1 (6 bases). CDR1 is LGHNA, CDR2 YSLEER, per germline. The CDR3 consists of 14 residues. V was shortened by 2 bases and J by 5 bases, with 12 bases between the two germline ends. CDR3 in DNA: TGCGCCAGCAGCCAACAACAGGGTGGTTATGGCTACACCTTC. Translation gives CASSQQQGGYGYTF.

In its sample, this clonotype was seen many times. The CDR3 region is CSAGGFQGSTDTQYF. CDR3 nucleotides: TGTTCAGCGGGGGGATTTCAGGGGAGCACAGATACGCAGTATTTT. The V gene is TRBV28, the J gene TRBJ2-3; 9 nucleotides align to TRBD2. This CDR3 is built from 15 residues. Per germline, CDR1 MDHEN and CDR2 SYDVKM.

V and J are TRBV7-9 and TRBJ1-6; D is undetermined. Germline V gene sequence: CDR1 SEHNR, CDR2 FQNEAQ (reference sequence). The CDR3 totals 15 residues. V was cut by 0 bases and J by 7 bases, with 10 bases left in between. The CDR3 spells CASSLAVAENSPLHF. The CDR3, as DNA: TGTGCCAGCAGCTTAGCGGTGGCAGAGAATTCACCCCTCCACTTT.

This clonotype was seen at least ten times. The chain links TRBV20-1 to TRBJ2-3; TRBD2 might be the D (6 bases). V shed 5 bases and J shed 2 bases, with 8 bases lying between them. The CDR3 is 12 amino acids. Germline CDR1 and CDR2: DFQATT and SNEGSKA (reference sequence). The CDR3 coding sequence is TGCAGTGCTCGGGAGTTCACAGATACGCAGTATTTT. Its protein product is CSAREFTDTQYF.

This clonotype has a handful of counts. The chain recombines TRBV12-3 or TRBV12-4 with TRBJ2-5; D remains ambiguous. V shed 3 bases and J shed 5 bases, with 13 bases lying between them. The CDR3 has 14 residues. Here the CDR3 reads CASSFSRQGETQYF. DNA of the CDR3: TGTGCCAGCAGTTTTAGCCGACAAGGGGAGACCCAGTACTTC.

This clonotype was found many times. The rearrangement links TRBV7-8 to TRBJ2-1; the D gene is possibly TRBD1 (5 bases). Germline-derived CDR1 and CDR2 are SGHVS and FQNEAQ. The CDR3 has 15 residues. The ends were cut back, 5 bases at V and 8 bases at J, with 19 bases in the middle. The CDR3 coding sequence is TGTGCCAGCAGCCACCTCTGGCAGGGAAGAGATGAGCAGTTCTTC. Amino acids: CASSHLWQGRDEQFF.

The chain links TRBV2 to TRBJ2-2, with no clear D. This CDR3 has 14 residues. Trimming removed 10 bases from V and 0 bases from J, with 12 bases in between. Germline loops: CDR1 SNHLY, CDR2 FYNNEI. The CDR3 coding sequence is TGTGCCACCGGCGTACAGACGAACACCGGGGAGCTGTTTTTT. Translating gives CATGVQTNTGELFF.

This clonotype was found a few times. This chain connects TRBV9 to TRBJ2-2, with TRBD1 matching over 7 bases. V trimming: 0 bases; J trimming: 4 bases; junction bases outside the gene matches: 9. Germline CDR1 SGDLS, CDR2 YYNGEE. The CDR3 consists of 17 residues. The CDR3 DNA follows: TGTGCCAGCAGCGTAGATGACAGGGCTCGTGTCACCGGGGAGCTGTTTTTT. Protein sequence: CASSVDDRARVTGELFF.